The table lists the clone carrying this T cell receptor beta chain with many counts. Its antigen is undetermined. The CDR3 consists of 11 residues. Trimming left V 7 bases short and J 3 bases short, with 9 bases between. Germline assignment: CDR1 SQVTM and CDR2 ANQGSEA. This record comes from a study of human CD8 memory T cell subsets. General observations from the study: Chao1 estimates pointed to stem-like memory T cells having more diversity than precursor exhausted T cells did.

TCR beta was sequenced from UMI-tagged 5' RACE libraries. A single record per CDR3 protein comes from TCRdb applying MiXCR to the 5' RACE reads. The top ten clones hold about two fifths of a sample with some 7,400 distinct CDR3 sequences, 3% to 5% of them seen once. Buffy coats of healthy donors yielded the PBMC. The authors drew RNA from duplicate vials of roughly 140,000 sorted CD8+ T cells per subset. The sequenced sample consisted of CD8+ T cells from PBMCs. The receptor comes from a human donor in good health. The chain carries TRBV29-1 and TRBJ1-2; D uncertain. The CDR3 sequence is CSAQLDYGYTF. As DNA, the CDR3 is TGCAGCGCCCAGCTGGACTATGGCTACACCTTC.